The 15 T cell receptor beta chains in this list originate from one sample, sequenced in a study of T cell clonality in common variable immunodeficiency. The method was immunoSEQ multiplex PCR; TCRdb's version includes in-frame clones alone and lacks a portion of them. The profile covers some 50,000 clones, none occurring a single time. Sequencing used peripheral blood mononuclear cells. The receptors were sampled from a person aged 18 to 69 in good health.

With regard to this clone: The sequence runs out 3 residues before the end of the CDR3; the remainder is reconstructed from the germline J gene. V is TRBV6-2 or TRBV6-3 and J is TRBJ2-4, with 7 bases identical to TRBD2. The germline CDR1 and CDR2 sequences are MNHEY and SVGEGT. The CDR3 covers 16 residues. The CDR3 here is CASSYSFGREGYGQYF. Incomplete CDR3 DNA: TGTGCCAGCAGTTACAGTTTTGGCAGGGAGGGCTATGGT.

This clone has at least ten counts. The covered CDR3 bases are TGTGCCAGCAGTCGAGGACATTTCTCTGGAAACACC. Its protein is CASSRGHFSGNT. The full-length CDR3 reads as CASSRGHFSGNTIYF. This chain uses TRBV5-5 with TRBJ1-3; the D gene is possibly TRBD1 (5 bases). The CDR3 end falls 3 residues outside the read, so it is completed with the germline J gene. Deletions cut 5 bases from V and 0 bases from J, with 12 bases between. CDR3 length: 15 amino acids. Germline loops: CDR1 SGHKS, CDR2 YYEKEE (reference sequence).

There are many counts of this clone. The DNA ends 3 residues before the CDR3 does, and the rest of the CDR3 is filled in from the germline J gene. The chain uses TRBV6-2 or TRBV6-3 and TRBJ2-7, with D possibly TRBD2 on 6 matching bases. The CDR3 totals 12 residues. Germline CDR1 is MNHEY and CDR2 is SVGEGT. V was pared by 5 bases and J by 4 bases, with 9 bases between. Partial CDR3 DNA: TGTGCCAGCAGTCGGGGGTTGTACGAG. Translated, it gives CASSRGLYE. The full-length CDR3 reads as CASSRGLYEQYF.

Ten or more counts support this clone. The read ends 3 residues early relative to the CDR3; the germline J gene fills the gap. This chain connects TRBV29-1 to TRBJ2-2, with 12 bases matching TRBD1. The V and J ends lost 3 bases and 6 bases, in that order; junction bases with no gene match: 8. The CDR3 is 16 amino acids. Looked up from germline, CDR1 is SQVTM and CDR2 is ANQGSEA. CDR3 sequence: CSVDLRDRGRAGELFF. CDR3 DNA (partial): TGCAGCGTTGATCTCCGGGACAGGGGGCGCGCCGGGGAG.

This clone was seen many times. The CDR3 region is CASSPGQGLGYGYTF. Incomplete CDR3 DNA: TGTGCCAGCAGCCCGGGACAGGGTTTAGGGTATGGC. This chain joins TRBV7-9 and TRBJ1-2, with TRBD1 matching 9 bases. The sequence runs out 3 residues before the end of the CDR3; the remainder is reconstructed from the germline J gene. Germline CDR1 and CDR2: SEHNR and FQNEAQ (reference sequence). The length of the CDR3 is 15 residues. V shed 5 bases, J shed 5 bases, and the junction held 9 bases outside the gene matches.

This clone was counted many times. The observed sequence ends 3 residues before the CDR3 terminus, with the missing tail filled in from the germline J gene. This sequence joins TRBV12-3 or TRBV12-4 and TRBJ1-6, with 7 bases matching TRBD1. With V trimmed by 6 bases and J by 6 bases, 5 bases remained unmatched. The CDR3 is 14 amino acids. Here the CDR3 reads CASSTGTVNSPLHF. The CDR3 DNA, read in part, is TGTGCCAGCAGCACCGGGACAGTTAATTCACCC.

Ten or more counts support this clone. The read falls 3 residues short of the CDR3 end, and the missing part is taken from the germline J gene. The chain has TRBV7-2 and TRBJ1-5; D gene unclear. The CDR3 runs to 13 residues. Between the trimmed V and J ends, which lost 4 bases and 2 bases, there was a span of 6 bases. Germline CDR1 and CDR2: SGHTA and FQGNSA. CDR3: CASSWQGNQPQHF. The DNA read from the CDR3 is TGTGCCAGCAGCTGGCAGGGCAATCAGCCC.

This clone occurred many times. The read gets to within 3 residues of the CDR3 end, and the germline J gene fills in the rest. The chain joins TRBV9 to TRBJ2-3; D is undetermined. This CDR3 is 18 amino acids long. CDR1 SGDLS and CDR2 YYNGEE come from the germline V gene. V was pared by 0 bases and J by 0 bases, with 17 bases between. The CDR3 is CASSVGDFFPTSTDTQYF. The DNA read from the CDR3 is TGTGCCAGCAGCGTAGGAGACTTTTTCCCCACAAGCACAGATACG.

This clone was seen more than once but under ten times. The CDR3 end lies 3 residues beyond the end of the read and is filled in from the germline J gene. The chain recombines TRBV7-2 with TRBJ2-3, with 7 bases identical to TRBD1. Germline CDR1 SGHTA, CDR2 FQGNSA. The CDR3 sequence is 13 residues long. The sequenced part of the CDR3 DNA is TGTGCCAGCAGCCGGGACAGACAAGAGACG. As protein: CASSRDRQET. The CDR3 as a whole reads CASSRDRQETQYF.

This clone was counted at least ten times. The read ends 3 residues before the CDR3 terminus; that terminus is restored from the germline J gene. The V and J genes are TRBV7-9 and TRBJ1-1; D not resolved. Trimming removed 1 base at V and 5 bases at J, with 8 bases between. The germline V gene has CDR1 SEHNR and CDR2 FQNEAQ (reference sequence). The CDR3 covers 13 residues. The CDR3 spells CASSLEGWTEAFF. The sequenced CDR3 bases are TGTGCCAGCAGCTTAGAGGGCTGGACTGAA.

This clone was recorded many times. A much larger clone differs from this one at a single base, so this may be a read error. The sequenced CDR3 bases are TGTGCCAGCAGTTTCCATTCTGGGGCCAACGTA. Amino acid sequence: CASSFHSGANV. The whole CDR3 reads CASSFHSGANVLFF. This chain connects TRBV6-2 or TRBV6-3 to TRBJ1-4, with D maybe TRBD1 (5 bases). The observed sequence ends 3 residues before the CDR3 terminus, with the missing tail filled in from the germline J gene. From germline, CDR1 is MNHEY and CDR2 SVGEGT. There are 14 residues in the CDR3.

This clone was observed a few times. The CDR3 end lies 3 residues beyond the end of the read and is filled in from the germline J gene. The V gene is TRBV7-2, the J gene TRBJ2-7; 8 nucleotides line up with TRBD1. V trimming: 5 bases; J trimming: 1 base; junction bases outside the gene matches: 7. Per germline, CDR1 SGHTA and CDR2 FQGNSA. This CDR3 has 15 amino acids. CDR3: CASSPWTGQSYEQYF. The sequenced CDR3 bases are TGTGCCAGCAGCCCATGGACAGGGCAGTCCTACGAG.

This clone was counted at least ten times. With the read ending 3 residues before the CDR3 end, the germline J gene is used to fill in that end. V is TRBV14 and J is TRBJ2-1, with TRBD2 matching over 10 bases. The trim removed 7 bases at V and 5 bases at J, leaving 8 bases unmatched. The CDR3 spans 15 residues. CDR1 and CDR2 from the germline V gene are SGHDN and FVKESK. CDR3 sequence reads: CASNRRTSGDNEQFF. The covered CDR3 bases are TGTGCCAGCAATAGGAGAACTAGCGGGGACAATGAG.

This clone has a count of ten or more. The read ends 3 residues shy of where the CDR3 ends; the end is completed using the germline J gene. This chain uses TRBV5-6 with TRBJ2-6; D uncertain. Trimming removed 0 bases from V and 1 base from J, with 5 bases in between. CDR3 length: 15 residues. In germline, CDR1 is SGHDT, CDR2 YYEEEE. Here the CDR3 reads CASSLVRSGANVLTF. Incomplete CDR3 DNA: TGTGCCAGCAGCTTGGTGCGGTCTGGGGCCAACGTC.

As regards this clone: The read is 3 residues too short to cover the CDR3 end, so that end is filled in from the germline J gene. This rearrangement joins TRBV19 to TRBJ2-3, with 10 bases that match TRBD1. The CDR3 length is 14 residues. Per the germline V gene, CDR1 is LNHDA and CDR2 is SQIVND (reference sequence). The CDR3 loop reads CASQGQGYNQPQYF. The CDR3 bases that were read are TGTGCCAGCCAGGGACAGGGGTACAATCAGCCG.